This T cell receptor beta chain was profiled in a study of blood T cell repertoires in COVID-19. Study information: COVID-19 samples collected from the United States, Italy and Spain covered acute and convalescent phases.

Method: immunoSEQ multiplex PCR; TCRdb's copy keeps in-frame clones and lacks some. The sample shows roughly 200,000 clones, about 93% of them seen only once. V dropped 7 bases and J dropped 4 bases, with 14 bases sitting between them. The CDR3 spans 14 residues. Germline V gives CDR1 MDHEN, CDR2 SYDVKM. Sequencing was done on a sample of peripheral blood. The chain recombines TRBV28 with TRBJ1-5; weak D call: TRBD1 (6 bases). The TCR comes from a man in his fifties with acute or convalescent COVID-19. The CDR3 protein is CASNQDSINQPQHF. CDR3 DNA sequence: TGTGCCAGCAACCAGGACAGTATAAATCAGCCCCAGCATTTT.